Each of the 5 T cell receptor beta chains below was sequenced from the same sample in a study of neurological immune-mediated disorders. TCRdb passed the 5' RACE reads through MiXCR, listing each CDR3 protein once. Of 84,000 or so distinct CDR3 sequences in the sample, 4.3% are singletons; the top ten hold approximately 5.8%. Time point defined: longitudinal time-point 3. The sample comprised PBMCs. The receptors originated from a woman aged 55-69 years with multiple sclerosis.

J is TRBJ2-2 and V is TRBV5-1; D unclear. CDR1 is SGHRS, CDR2 YFSETQ, per germline. V lost 4 bases and J lost 5, with 6 bases in between. This CDR3 is 12 amino acids long. CDR3 loop: CASSGVTGELFF. CDR3 DNA: TGCGCCAGCAGCGGCGTGACCGGGGAGCTGTTTTTT.

At least ten counts were recorded for this clonotype. The chain is built from TRBV6-6 and TRBJ2-5; 8 nucleotides line up with TRBD1. Trimming took 6 bases from V and 4 from J; bases not matched to a gene: 1. Germline V gene sequence: CDR1 MNHNY, CDR2 SVGAGI (reference sequence). The CDR3 has 12 residues. CDR3 sequence reads: CASRGTGETQYF. The CDR3 bases are TGTGCCAGCAGGGGGACAGGAGAGACCCAGTACTTC.

This clonotype was detected ten times or more. The rearrangement links TRBV20-1 to TRBJ1-2; D remains ambiguous. The V end was cut by 2 bases, the J end by 5 bases, with 18 bases between. Germline V gene data show CDR1 as DFQATT and CDR2 as SNEGSKA (reference sequence). The CDR3 length is 15 residues. CDR3 sequence reads: CSARNGGGQGYGYTF. DNA of the CDR3: TGCAGTGCTAGAAATGGAGGTGGCCAAGGGTATGGCTACACCTTC.

This clonotype was recorded at least ten times. This chain joins TRBV9 and TRBJ2-6, with a tentative D call TRBD2 (6 bases). V was shortened by 0 bases and J by 0 bases, with 22 bases between the two germline ends. This CDR3 has 21 residues. CDR1 is SGDLS and CDR2 is YYNGEE in the germline V gene. The chain's CDR3 is CASSVVGGRGYGSSGANVLTF. The CDR3, as DNA: TGTGCCAGCAGCGTAGTGGGGGGTCGGGGTTACGGGAGCTCTGGGGCCAACGTCCTGACTTTC.

This clonotype was detected many times. The rearrangement uses TRBV5-1 and TRBJ2-2, with a weak D call TRBD1 (5 bases). V was clipped by 2 bases and J by 5 bases, with 13 bases between them. This CDR3 spans 15 amino acids. Germline V gives CDR1 SGHRS, CDR2 YFSETQ. The CDR3 is CASSFGPQGTGELFF. CDR3 DNA: TGCGCCAGCAGCTTTGGACCCCAGGGAACCGGGGAGCTGTTTTTT.